Described below is a single T cell receptor beta chain sequence and its context. This clone's antigen is unknown. Base qualities are not provided; no much larger clone lies one nucleotide away. This sample stems from a study of radiation and T cells in renal cell carcinoma (dated by TCRdb to 2020 to 2021). Regarding the research as a whole: The samples were obtained from a clinical trial, where primary renal cell carcinomas were treated with 15 Gy stereotactic body radiation therapy and then removed by nephrectomy 4 weeks afterward. In total, 50 to 60 samples underwent TCR beta sequencing: 25 or so tumors plus 27 peripheral blood samples. Across all 55 or so samples, under 4,500,000 unique CDR3 nucleotide sequences, encoding 2,658,974 unique CDR3 amino acid sequences, were identified.

The immunoSEQ kit was used, according to the manufacturer's recommendations, to generate TCR beta libraries from genomic DNA. To prepare libraries, a first multiplex PCR with proprietary primers was run, followed by a second PCR that added unique barcodes, and a bead cleanup was done after each round. Each sample batch included a kit-provided positive control reaction and a negative control reaction. The final libraries were assessed on an Agilent 4200 TapeStation D1000 ScreenTape, pooled by volume, and quantified by qPCR. Sequencing ran on an Illumina NextSeq500 with a MidOutput 150-cycle cartridge, using 156 Read1 and 15 Index1 cycles with kit custom primers. The pooled library was loaded at approximately 0.95 pM with 20% PhiX control spiked in. In the authors' own workflow: Vendor-processed data were analyzed in R, with a clonotype defined as all T cells sharing the same CDR3 nucleotide sequence. In the clone abundance analyses, frequencies were normalized to the 10,000 most abundant clones in each sample. Public T cell clones, averaging fewer than five per sample, were removed before analysis. Tumor-enriched and baseline blood-enriched clonotypes were defined by at least a 32-fold difference in abundance between compartments. Clonotypes expanded or contracted between blood time points were identified with a beta-binomial differential abundance model. Tumor-blood repertoire similarity was measured with the Baroni-Urbani and Buser coefficient, and group comparisons used two-tailed Wilcoxon tests in R. TCRdb limited this immuneACCESS table to in-frame rearrangements with V and J called. A share of clones is missing; checked studies link under half to unresolved V genes, and the rest is unexplained. The DNA was the basis for D and trimming; V, J and clone size are from that table. Counted in this sample were 100,000 to 150,000 clones; around 80% of them appeared once. The top ten constitute 2.5% to 3.5% of the sample.

The time point label of this sample denotes: baseline pretreatment blood. Interpreted using the paper, the treatment or condition label stands for: 15 Gy SBRT to primary tumor, nephrectomy 4 weeks later. To follow tumor-enriched clonotypes, peripheral blood was collected serially from radiation-treated patients at baseline and again at 2 weeks and 4 weeks after SBRT. Every patient had renal cell carcinoma of clear cell pathology. The QIAamp DNA Blood Mini Kit (Qiagen) was used to prepare genomic DNA for TCR sequencing. Only samples passing all quality control checks were included in the analyses. Results the study describes overall, beyond this receptor: Because pretreatment tumor biopsies were not available, the baseline intratumoral presence of clonotypes could not be determined. Changes in the blood repertoire were not tracked past 4 weeks after treatment. In blood, the top tumor clonotypes increased between baseline and 2 weeks post-radiation and then shrank by 4 weeks, which suggests that tumor-resident clones expanded only transiently. With a single-armed trial design, the study had no way to address how radiation dose or scheduling affects the TCR repertoire.

V trim: 7 bases; J trim: 8 bases; unmatched bases: 9. Per the germline V gene (reference sequence), LNHDA is the CDR1 and SQIVND is the CDR2. Reading from cysteine to phenylalanine, the CDR3 counts 13 amino acids. Of the read, only the CDR3 DNA is kept; its 39 bases are in frame from base 1. The sample here was blood, taken from a patient whose treatment included radiotherapy and nephrectomy. The sequence was obtained from an older woman with renal cell carcinoma. Rearrangement joined TRBV19 to TRBJ1-2, with TRBD1 matching 8 junction bases. The bases are TGTGCCAGTACCCTGCAGGGGGCGCAAGGCTACACCTTC. This encodes CASTLQGAQGYTF.